These 24 T cell receptor beta chains came from one sample sequenced in a study of T cells in tuberculosis. Data came from immunoSEQ multiplex PCR; TCRdb stores just in-frame clones and leaves some out. The table has some 30,000 clones, 80% to 95% seen once. Sequenced: PBMCs. The receptors were gathered from a donor between 10 and 35 years old with latent tuberculosis or without tuberculosis infection. Some clones in this sample may be carry-over from other donors' samples.

The chain recombines TRBV5-1 with TRBJ1-1; 9 bases fit TRBD1. Per the germline V gene, CDR1 is SGHRS and CDR2 is YFSETQ. V dropped 0 bases and J dropped 5; count of bases not matched to a gene: 8. The CDR3 runs to 16 residues. The CDR3 sequence: CASSLAATGQGTEAFF. As DNA, the CDR3 is TGCGCCAGCAGCTTGGCCGCCACGGGACAGGGAACTGAAGCTTTCTTT.

The V gene is TRBV2, the J gene TRBJ1-1; D is uncertain. CDR1 is SNHLY, CDR2 FYNNEI, per germline. V shed 4 bases and J shed 3 bases, with 21 bases lying between them. The CDR3 consists of 17 residues. CDR3 protein: CASSVLPPGNSYTEAFF. In DNA, the CDR3 is TGTGCCAGCAGTGTCCTCCCTCCGGGAAATTCTTACACTGAAGCTTTCTTT.

The CDR3, as DNA: TGCGCCAGCAGCCCCACAGGGGGCCCCTACAATGAGCAGTTCTTC. Its translation is CASSPTGGPYNEQFF. The V and J genes are TRBV4-1 and TRBJ2-1; 9 positions match TRBD1. V was clipped by 4 bases and J by 2 bases; unmatched bases: 3. This CDR3 contains 15 residues. CDR1 is MGHRA and CDR2 is YSYEKL in the germline V gene.

The chain is built from TRBV6-6 and TRBJ2-5; a possible D gene is TRBD2 (5 bases). The length of the CDR3 is 16 residues. The V end lost 1 base, the J end lost 5 bases, and 17 bases lay between the germline ends. CDR1 and CDR2 from the germline V gene are MNHNY and SVGAGI (reference sequence). CDR3 DNA: TGTGCCAGCAGTTACTTCCGGGCCCCGGGCGGGGAGACCCAGTACTTC. This encodes CASSYFRAPGGETQYF.

Only one count was recorded for this clone. The chain combines TRBV2 with TRBJ1-3; D gene uncertain. Trimming shortened V by 4 bases and J by 0 bases, and 10 bases separated the two germline ends. This CDR3 is 15 amino acids long. CDR1 and CDR2 from the germline V gene are SNHLY and FYNNEI. The CDR3 protein is CASSGGVISGNTIYF. The CDR3 nucleotides read TGTGCCAGCAGTGGCGGGGTCATCTCTGGAAACACCATATATTTT. The full variable domain, in which reference TRBV2 and TRBJ1-3 provide the parts outside the CDR3, is EPEVTQTPSHQVTQMGQEVILRCVPISNHLYFYWYRQILGQKVEFLVSFYNNEISEKSEIFDDQFSVERPDGSNFTLKIRSTKLEDSAMYFCASSGGVISGNTIYFGEGSWLTVV.

The chain is built from TRBV6-6 and TRBJ2-1; perhaps TRBD2 as D (6 bases). The CDR3 has 11 residues. CDR1 and CDR2 from the germline V gene are MNHNY and SVGAGI (reference sequence). V was trimmed by 8 bases and J by 7 bases, leaving 9 bases between them. CDR3 in amino acids: CASQLANEQFF. In DNA, the CDR3 is TGTGCCAGCCAGCTAGCGAATGAGCAGTTCTTC.

V gene TRBV5-4 combines with J gene TRBJ2-6; perhaps TRBD1 as D (6 bases). Germline loops: CDR1 SGHNT, CDR2 YYREEE (reference sequence). V dropped 0 bases and J dropped 2 bases, with 6 bases sitting between them. The CDR3 runs to 15 residues. The DNA of the CDR3 is TGTGCCAGCAGCTTGGACAGGGCTGGGGCCAACGTCCTGACTTTC. It is translated as CASSLDRAGANVLTF.

The chain combines TRBV10-3 with TRBJ2-7; D is possibly TRBD2 (7 bases). This CDR3 spans 14 amino acids. Between the trimmed V and J ends, which lost 4 bases and 0 bases, there was a span of 10 bases. CDR1 ENHRY and CDR2 SYGVKD come from the germline V gene. CDR3 loop: CAISGRGASYEQYF. The CDR3 DNA follows: TGTGCCATCAGTGGACGGGGGGCCTCCTACGAGCAGTACTTC.

This sequence joins TRBV5-1 and TRBJ2-7; D is possibly TRBD1 (6 bases). CDR1 and CDR2 from the germline V gene are SGHRS and YFSETQ. The CDR3 totals 16 residues. V was pared by 3 bases and J by 3 bases, with 19 bases between. CDR3 protein: CASSWGPTGQNYEQYF. The CDR3 nucleotides read TGCGCCAGCAGCTGGGGACCTACCGGACAGAACTACGAGCAGTACTTC.

The chain links TRBV5-4 to TRBJ1-1; the match to TRBD1 covers 7 bases. The V gene's germline CDR1 is SGHNT and CDR2 YYREEE (reference sequence). The CDR3 has 15 amino acids. J was trimmed by 6 bases and V by 1 base; bases with no gene match: 9. This CDR3 is CASSLWDRDTSEAFF. The DNA for the CDR3 is TGTGCCAGCAGCTTGTGGGACAGAGATACCTCTGAAGCTTTCTTT.

The V call is TRBV7-9, the J call TRBJ1-2; D gene uncertain. The CDR3 covers 15 residues. Deletions cut 4 bases from V and 0 bases from J, with 12 bases between. Germline V CDR1 and CDR2: SEHNR, FQNEAQ (reference sequence). The CDR3: CASSSPSETNYGYTF. CDR3 bases: TGTGCCAGCAGCTCCCCTAGCGAAACTAACTATGGCTACACCTTC. Combining the CDR3 with reference TRBV7-9 and TRBJ1-2 gives the whole variable domain DTGVSQNPRHKITKRGQNVTFRCDPISEHNRLYWYRQTLGQGPEFLTYFQNEAQLEKSRLLSDRFSAERPKGSFSTLEIQRTEQGDSAMYLCASSSPSETNYGYTFGSGTRLTVV.

The rearrangement uses TRBV5-4 and TRBJ1-1, with a tentative D call TRBD1 (5 bases). Germline loops: CDR1 SGHNT, CDR2 YYREEE (reference sequence). This CDR3 is built from 13 residues. V was cut by 0 bases and J by 5 bases, with 8 bases left in between. The CDR3 nucleotides read TGTGCCAGCAGCTTGGAGCAGGGAACTGAAGCTTTCTTT. As protein: CASSLEQGTEAFF.

This clone was counted only a few times. CDR3 residues: CATSTFLRTDTYEQYF. For the CDR3, the DNA is TGTGCCACTTCGACGTTTCTTAGGACAGATACCTACGAGCAGTACTTC. The genes are TRBV15 and TRBJ2-7; a weak D match, TRBD1 (6 bases). CDR3 length: 16 amino acids. CDR1 and CDR2 from the germline V gene are LNHNV and YYDKDF (reference sequence). V was pared by 9 bases and J by 2 bases, with 23 bases between.

The rearrangement links TRBV7-8 to TRBJ1-2; D is possibly TRBD1 (5 bases). V was shortened by 5 bases and J by 3 bases, with 10 bases between the two germline ends. Germline V CDR1 and CDR2: SGHVS, FQNEAQ. The CDR3 sequence is 13 residues long. The CDR3 loop is CASSPGGYYGYTF. In nucleotides, the CDR3 is TGTGCCAGCAGCCCTGGGGGGTACTATGGCTACACCTTC.

The chain employs TRBV7-9 and TRBJ2-3, with D possibly being TRBD2 (5 bases). This CDR3 is built from 14 residues. V gave up 1 base and J gave up 0 bases, with 5 bases separating them. Germline values: CDR1 SEHNR, CDR2 FQNEAQ (reference sequence). CDR3: CASSLGTSTDTQYF. The CDR3 nucleotides read TGTGCCAGCAGCTTAGGGACTAGCACAGATACGCAGTATTTT.

The chain links TRBV6-1 to TRBJ1-4; weak D call: TRBD1 (5 bases). Germline CDR1 MNHNS, CDR2 SASEGT. The CDR3 loop spans 13 amino acids. The V gene lost 1 base and the J gene lost 8 bases, with 8 bases spanning the gap. CDR3 region: CASSEGGSEKLFF. In DNA, the CDR3 is TGTGCCAGCAGTGAAGGGGGCTCGGAAAAACTGTTTTTT.

This chain links TRBV20-1 with TRBJ1-2; D not resolved. V lost 0 bases, J lost 6 bases, and 5 bases lay in between. The germline gives CDR1 DFQATT, CDR2 SNEGSKA (reference sequence). The CDR3 is 11 amino acids. The CDR3 DNA is TGCAGTGCTAGAGATCAGAATGGCTACACCTTC. This encodes CSARDQNGYTF.

This chain connects TRBV28 to TRBJ1-2; D remains ambiguous. V was clipped by 7 bases and J by 7 bases, with 19 bases between them. Germline V lookup: CDR1 MDHEN, CDR2 SYDVKM. The CDR3 is 14 amino acids. The CDR3 DNA follows: TGTGCCAGCACCCCCCAGTCAGCGAAAGTTGGCTACACCTTC. Encoded protein: CASTPQSAKVGYTF.

The rearrangement links TRBV25-1 to TRBJ1-1; D gene uncertain. Trimming took 6 bases from V and 5 from J, leaving 13 bases between them. The CDR3 consists of 13 residues. Germline V lookup: CDR1 MGHDK, CDR2 SYGVNS. The CDR3 region is CASSREARTEAFF. Here the CDR3 DNA reads TGTGCCAGCAGCCGGGAGGCGCGTACTGAAGCTTTCTTT.

V is TRBV10-3 and J is TRBJ2-7, with D possibly TRBD1 on 6 matching bases. The V gene's germline CDR1 is ENHRY and CDR2 SYGVKD. Deletions cut 6 bases from V and 0 bases from J, with 18 bases between. The CDR3 length is 16 residues. The CDR3 is CAISALGTLSSYEQYF. Written as DNA, the CDR3 is TGTGCCATCAGCGCCTTGGGGACACTGAGCTCCTACGAGCAGTACTTC.

V and J are TRBV9 and TRBJ2-1; TRBD2 aligns across 8 bases. J was trimmed by 8 bases and V by 3 bases; bases with no gene match: 10. Germline assignment: CDR1 SGDLS and CDR2 YYNGEE. The CDR3 spans 15 residues. The DNA for the CDR3 is TGTGCCAGCAGCGGAAAAAGCGGGGGTATCTATGAGCAGTTCTTC. Translation: CASSGKSGGIYEQFF.

The rearrangement uses TRBV7-2 and TRBJ1-6, with D tentatively TRBD1 (5 bases). V lost 5 bases, J lost 9 bases, and 17 bases lay in between. Germline lookup yields CDR1 SGHTA and CDR2 FQGNSA. There are 15 residues in the CDR3. The CDR3 region is CASSPRSAQGSPLHF. The CDR3 nucleotides read TGTGCCAGCAGCCCACGGTCGGCGCAGGGTTCACCCCTCCACTTT.

This clone was detected once. This chain links TRBV7-8 with TRBJ2-7, with D possibly being TRBD1 (7 bases). CDR3 size: 15 residues. Trimming pared 1 base from V and 4 bases from J, leaving 14 bases between. Germline-derived CDR1 and CDR2 are SGHVS and FQNEAQ. The CDR3 nucleotides are TGTGCCAGCAGCTTAGGGGCAGGGGGGAGGTACGAGCAGTACTTC. This codes for CASSLGAGGRYEQYF.

The V call is TRBV5-1, the J call TRBJ2-1, with D tentatively TRBD1 (6 bases). The CDR3 is made up of 16 amino acids. Germline V lookup: CDR1 SGHRS, CDR2 YFSETQ. Trimming took 1 base from V and 4 from J, leaving 15 bases between them. The CDR3 nucleotides read TGCGCCAGCAGCTTGAAATCGGGACAAAGGTACAATGAGCAGTTCTTC. Encoded protein: CASSLKSGQRYNEQFF. Filled out from reference TRBV5-1 and TRBJ2-1, the complete variable domain reads KAGVTQTPRYLIKTRGQQVTLSCSPISGHRSVSWYQQTPGQGLQFLFEYFSETQRNKGNFPGRFSGRQFSNSRSEMNVSTLELGDSALYLCASSLKSGQRYNEQFFGPGTRLTVL.